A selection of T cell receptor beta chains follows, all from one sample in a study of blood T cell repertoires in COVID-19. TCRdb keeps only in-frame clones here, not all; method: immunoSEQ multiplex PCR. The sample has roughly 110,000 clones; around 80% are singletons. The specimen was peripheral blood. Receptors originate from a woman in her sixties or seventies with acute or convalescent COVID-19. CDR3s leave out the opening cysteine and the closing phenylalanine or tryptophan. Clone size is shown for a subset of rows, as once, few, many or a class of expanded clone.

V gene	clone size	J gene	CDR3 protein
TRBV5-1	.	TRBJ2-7	ASSRLGLAGDNEQY
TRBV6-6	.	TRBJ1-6	ASSTTDSDSPLH
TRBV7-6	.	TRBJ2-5	ASSLAPRRRGSRETQY
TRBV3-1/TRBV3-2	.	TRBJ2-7	ASSQLAGTYEQY
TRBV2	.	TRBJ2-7	ASSEGLRSYEQY
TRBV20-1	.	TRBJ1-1	SAWDSTEAF
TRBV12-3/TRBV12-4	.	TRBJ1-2	ASSLGGLAT
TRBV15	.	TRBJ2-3	ATSRDLAGGPSTDTQY
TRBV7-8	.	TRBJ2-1	ASSSLAGGLNEQF
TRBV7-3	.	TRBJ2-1	ASSSSLAGGLVNEQF
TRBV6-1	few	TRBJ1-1	ASSEGYQGPNTEAF
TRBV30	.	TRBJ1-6	AWSGTGANSPLH
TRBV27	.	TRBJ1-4	ARPGLRDRDEKLF
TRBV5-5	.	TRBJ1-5	ASSLGGSTGLSNQPQH
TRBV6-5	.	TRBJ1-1	ASSLLRATEAF
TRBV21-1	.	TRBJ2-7	ASSKRGQGSSYEQY
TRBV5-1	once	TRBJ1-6	ASSLVAGQANSPLH
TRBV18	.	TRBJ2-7	ASSDSSYEQY